These 3 T cell receptor beta chains came from one sample sequenced in a study of CD8 T cells in ankylosing spondylitis. Study-level findings and limits: Within ankylosing spondylitis blood, a TCR beta motif made up of seven to nine highly homologous variants appeared to be characteristic.

These TCRs are of unknown antigen specificity. TCRdb processed the 5' RACE reads anew with MiXCR; each CDR3 protein has one entry. The table has 800,000 to 900,000 distinct CDR3 sequences, approximately 12% seen once. The sample consisted of blood, either unsorted or a sorted T cell fraction (not recorded which). Source of these receptors: a male donor with ankylosing spondylitis.

This clonotype was seen a few times. The V gene is TRBV20-1, the J gene TRBJ2-7, with TRBD2 identical over 7 bases. This CDR3 has 15 amino acids. Germline CDR1 and CDR2: DFQATT and SNEGSKA (reference sequence). The junction had 8 bases not matched to a gene; V was cut back by 3 bases and J by 0 bases. CDR3 coding DNA: TGCAGTGCTAGGAAGCCGGGGACTAACTCCTACGAGCAGTACTTC. Translated, it gives CSARKPGTNSYEQYF.

This clonotype was seen more than once but under ten times. The chain is built from TRBV4-1 and TRBJ2-1, with a possible D match to TRBD2 (6 bases). Germline V gene data show CDR1 as MGHRA and CDR2 as YSYEKL. The CDR3 extends over 14 amino acids. The ends were cut back, 4 bases at V and 8 bases at J, with 15 bases in the middle. The CDR3 reads CASSPELARYEQFF. The CDR3 region has the DNA TGCGCCAGCAGCCCGGAACTAGCCAGGTATGAGCAGTTCTTC.

In its sample, this clonotype was seen a few times. The rearrangement joins TRBV6-1 to TRBJ2-4; D is unclear. The length of the CDR3 is 13 residues. Trimming stripped 0 bases from V and 9 bases from J, with 9 bases between. Germline CDR1 and CDR2: MNHNS and SASEGT. The CDR3 DNA is TGTGCCAGCAGTGAAGCGATAACAGCCATTCAGTACTTC. Translation: CASSEAITAIQYF.